This T cell receptor beta chain comes out of a study of beta chain features in type 1 diabetes. A note on this clone: What it recognizes is unknown.

The sequenced template was cDNA made from the entire isolated RNA. Data came from immunoSEQ multiplex PCR; TCRdb stores just in-frame clones and leaves some out. The repertoire holds some 140,000 clones, with approximately 10% as singletons. Study-level findings and limits: All four CD4+ subsets from Type 1 diabetes patients carried moderately but significantly shorter TCRB CDR3s.

This CDR3 spans 15 amino acids. Germline V lookup: CDR1 MNHEY, CDR2 SVGAGI. V lost 0 bases to trimming and J lost 8 bases, with 11 bases between them. The sequenced sample was central memory CD4+ T cells from blood. This chain uses TRBV6-5 with TRBJ1-6, with D unresolved. The receptor comes from a man aged 25-40 years with type 1 diabetes. CDR3 coding DNA: TGTGCCAGCAGTTACTCGAGAAACGGGGATTCACCCCTCCACTTT. This translates into CASSYSRNGDSPLHF.